This TCR beta chain was recorded in a study of Ad26.COV2.S vaccination and SARS-CoV-2 variants. Study-level information: Once or twice, 56 days apart, Ad26.COV2.S was delivered intramuscularly. Points from the study as a whole: The authors reported substantial breadth in spike-specific CD8+ and CD4+ T cell responses after vaccination.

The germline V and J ends were trimmed by 3 bases and 0 bases, with 8 bases remaining between them. In germline, CDR1 is SGHTA, CDR2 FQGNSA. The CDR3 is 15 amino acids. A note on this clone: The antigen is unknown.

As to treatment: some 19 received Ad26.COV2.S at low or high dose, single or two shots; 5 received placebo; per-sample allocation not given. Sampling was done on day 63 after the first vaccine or placebo injection. The repertoire was sequenced with immunoSEQ multiplex PCR; TCRdb's copy has only in-frame clones and lacks some. The data contain 350,000 to 500,000 clones, 89% of them singletons. The TCR sequence derives from a person between 18 and 65 years old who received the Ad26.COV2.S COVID-19 vaccine or a placebo. This chain uses TRBV7-2 with TRBJ2-2; D is unclear. This specimen consisted of peripheral blood, obtained in a trial of Ad26.COV2.S vaccine versus placebo. CDR3 in amino acids: CASSFQDANTGELFF. CDR3 DNA sequence: TGTGCCAGCAGCTTTCAGGACGCGAACACCGGGGAGCTGTTTTTT.